These 7 T cell receptor beta chains originate from one sample sequenced in a study of cytotoxic CD8 clonotypes in ibrutinib-treated CLL. Generated by immunoSEQ multiplex PCR, the TCRdb table keeps only in-frame clones and is missing some. The profile covers about 270,000 clones, with less than 85% appearing a single time and around 5.3% taken by the ten largest. The sequencing used PBMCs, collected at disease progression, from a patient treated with ibrutinib. These receptors were taken from a human donor with chronic lymphocytic leukemia.

This sequence joins TRBV27 and TRBJ2-5; 11 nucleotides align to TRBD2. The germline V gene encodes CDR1 MNHEY and CDR2 SMNVEV (reference sequence). The CDR3 covers 17 residues. V shed 6 bases and J 5 bases; nucleotides not matched to a gene: 14. The CDR3 loop reads CASRRGEGLAGGETQYF. CDR3 nucleotide sequence: TGTGCCAGCAGGCGGGGAGAGGGGCTAGCGGGAGGCGAGACCCAGTACTTC.

A few counts support this clone. The chain employs TRBV19 and TRBJ1-1; D remains ambiguous. V was pared by 7 bases and J by 2 bases, with 11 bases between. The V gene's germline CDR1 is LNHDA and CDR2 SQIVND (reference sequence). The CDR3 totals 13 residues. The CDR3 region is CASISDGNTEAFF. As DNA, the CDR3 is TGTGCCAGTATTTCCGACGGAAACACTGAAGCTTTCTTT.

The rearrangement joins TRBV7-8 to TRBJ1-4; no definite D call. The V end was cut by 4 bases, the J end by 5 bases, with 14 bases between. CDR3 length equals 15 residues. Looked up from germline, CDR1 is SGHVS and CDR2 is FQNEAQ. The CDR3 region has the DNA TGTGCCAGCAGCTCAAGAGTTCTGGGGAATGAAAAACTGTTTTTT. Residues: CASSSRVLGNEKLFF.

Written as DNA, the CDR3 is TGTGCCAGCAGTACCCTCTCAGGGGGCCCTTTCCAGCCCCAGCATTTT. Protein: CASSTLSGGPFQPQHF. V is TRBV28 and J is TRBJ1-5, with TRBD1 matching 8 bases. The V gene end was trimmed by 5 bases and the J gene end by 7 bases; junction bases not matched to a gene: 13. Per germline, CDR1 MDHEN and CDR2 SYDVKM. This CDR3 region has 16 residues.

The chain combines TRBV2 with TRBJ2-1; 10 bases agree with TRBD2. V dropped 10 bases and J dropped 8; count of bases not matched to a gene: 17. The CDR3 is 16 amino acids. Looked up from germline, CDR1 is SNHLY and CDR2 is FYNNEI. In DNA, the CDR3 is TGTGCCACCACAGGGTCGAGCGGGAGGGCCGGGGATGAGCAGTTCTTC. This sequence encodes CATTGSSGRAGDEQFF.

The chain recombines TRBV10-2 with TRBJ1-2; no reliable D call. Trimming stripped 7 bases from V and 1 base from J, with 10 bases between. CDR3 length equals 13 residues. Germline lookup yields CDR1 WSHSY and CDR2 SAAADI. This chain's CDR3 is CASTPDFNYGYTF. The CDR3 bases are TGCGCCAGCACCCCTGATTTTAACTATGGCTACACCTTC.

The chain joins TRBV29-1 to TRBJ2-7; 7 bases match TRBD1. Germline loops: CDR1 SQVTM, CDR2 ANQGSEA. J gave up 3 bases and V 7 bases, and 9 bases lay outside the gene matches. The CDR3 has 13 amino acids. The DNA of the CDR3 is TGCAGCGCCGAGACAGGGTATAACTACGAGCAGTACTTC. As protein: CSAETGYNYEQYF.